This passage covers 7 T cell receptor beta chains from one sample sequenced in a study of T cell repertoires in cytomegalovirus infection. TCRdb passed the reads through MiXCR, listing each CDR3 protein once. The repertoire includes about 20,000 distinct CDR3 sequences, around 43% of them detected once, and over 85% sits in the top ten. Which antigens these TCRs recognize remains unknown. The material was CD8+ T cells from cultured PBMCs, obtained from culture after CMV antigen stimulation. These receptors were taken from a human donor in good health (CMV status not recorded). Some clones in this sample may be carry-over from other donors' samples.

The chain's CDR3 is CASSFGEGDEQFF. CDR3 coding DNA: TGTGCCAGCAGCTTCGGAGAGGGCGATGAGCAGTTCTTC. The chain carries TRBV7-6 and TRBJ2-1; possible D gene TRBD2, 5 bases. The germline V and J ends were trimmed by 3 bases and 8 bases, with 11 bases remaining between them. Germline V gene lookup returns CDR1 SGHVS and CDR2 FNYEAQ. The CDR3 sequence is 13 residues long. Full variable domain (rest looked up from reference TRBV7-6 and TRBJ2-1): GAGVSQSPRYKVTKRGQDVALRCDPISGHVSLYWYRQALGQGPEFLTYFNYEAQQDKSGLPNDRFSAERPEGSISTLTIQRTEQRDSAMYRCASSFGEGDEQFFGPGTRLTVL.

This clonotype was counted a few times. V gene TRBV20-1 combines with J gene TRBJ2-3; no reliable D call. This CDR3 spans 10 amino acids. The germline gives CDR1 DFQATT, CDR2 SNEGSKA (reference sequence). Trimming cost V 6 bases and J 2 bases, with 3 bases left between them. The CDR3 loop is CSAATDTQYF. In DNA, the CDR3 is TGCAGTGCCGCCACAGATACGCAGTATTTT.

The gene calls are TRBV11-3 and TRBJ2-1; tentatively, D is TRBD2 (6 bases). The CDR3 length is 15 residues. Germline values: CDR1 SGHNT, CDR2 YENEEA. Between the trimmed V and J ends, which lost 1 base and 2 bases, there was a span of 9 bases. CDR3 protein: CASSLGGETYNEQFF. CDR3 DNA sequence: TGTGCCAGCAGCTTAGGGGGGGAAACCTACAATGAGCAGTTCTTC.

This clonotype was seen only a few times. This rearrangement joins TRBV5-1 to TRBJ2-3; D is unclear. V was shortened by 4 bases and J by 2 bases, with 14 bases between the two germline ends. The CDR3 loop spans 15 amino acids. CDR1 SGHRS and CDR2 YFSETQ come from the germline V gene. The CDR3 region is CASSNRGVNTDTQYF. Written as DNA, the CDR3 is TGCGCCAGCAGCAACCGAGGAGTAAACACAGATACGCAGTATTTT.

Ten or more counts support this clonotype. This chain links TRBV20-1 with TRBJ1-5; D gene ambiguous. Germline CDR1 and CDR2: DFQATT and SNEGSKA (reference sequence). V was clipped by 3 bases and J by 0 bases, with 12 bases between them. CDR3 length equals 15 residues. The CDR3 is CSARSLTNSNQPQHF. CDR3 sequence (DNA): TGCAGTGCTAGGTCTTTGACAAATAGCAATCAGCCCCAGCATTTT.

The CDR3 sequence is CALPGLANTPSTDTQYF. Written as DNA, the CDR3 is TGTGCCTTGCCCGGACTAGCGAATACCCCTAGCACAGATACGCAGTATTTT. The chain has TRBV7-8 and TRBJ2-3; TRBD2 matches at 9 bases. Germline CDR1 SGHVS, CDR2 FQNEAQ. With 11 bases clipped from V and 0 bases from J, the junction kept 15 bases outside the gene matches. This CDR3 has 17 amino acids.

The rearrangement links TRBV20-1 to TRBJ2-7; 9 nucleotides line up with TRBD2. The V and J ends lost 3 bases and 3 bases, in that order; junction bases with no gene match: 12. Germline values: CDR1 DFQATT, CDR2 SNEGSKA (reference sequence). This CDR3 comprises 16 residues. The CDR3 region has the DNA TGCAGTGCTAGGTCTAGCGGGGACGTAGCCCTCTACGAGCAGTACTTC. Protein sequence: CSARSSGDVALYEQYF.